This T cell receptor (beta chain) was obtained from a study of shared clonotypes between healthy human individuals. As to this clone: Its cognate antigen is unknown.

Notes on the study in general: Shared clonotypes across all four donors exceeded non-shared ones in generation probability.

TCRdb's table, derived via immunoSEQ multiplex PCR, lists solely in-frame clones and lacks some. Among over a million clones listed, around 76% were seen once. CDR1 and CDR2 (germline): SGHAT, FQNNGV. V shed 7 bases and J shed 0 bases, with 13 bases lying between them. The CDR3 extends over 16 amino acids. V and J are TRBV11-2 and TRBJ2-6; D tentatively reads TRBD1 or TRBD2 (5 bases each). The sequenced sample consisted of memory CD4+ T cells sorted from blood. Subset specified: CD45RA-negative fraction. The TCR comes from a young man in good health. CDR3 nucleotide sequence: TGTGCCAGCACCTCGGGGCCGTTCTCTGGGGCCAACGTCCTGACTTTC. As protein: CASTSGPFSGANVLTF.